Below, 13 T cell receptor beta chains from the same sample are listed, as sequenced in a study of blood T cell repertoires in COVID-19. Clones were read by immunoSEQ multiplex PCR, and TCRdb kept only the in-frame ones, dropping some. The sample records roughly 100,000 clones, roughly four fifths being singletons. Sequencing used peripheral blood. These receptors all stem from a woman aged 80 or over with acute or convalescent COVID-19.

This chain connects TRBV29-1 to TRBJ2-7; a possible D gene is TRBD2 (5 bases). Germline values: CDR1 SQVTM, CDR2 ANQGSEA. V was clipped by 1 base and J by 7 bases, with 17 bases between them. CDR3 size: 14 residues. This chain's CDR3 is CSVEVVGSSSEQYF. CDR3 nucleotide sequence: TGCAGCGTTGAAGTAGTAGGGAGTTCGTCTGAGCAGTACTTC.

This clone was detected ten times or more. V gene TRBV7-2 combines with J gene TRBJ2-7, with 12 positions matching TRBD2. CDR1 is SGHTA, CDR2 FQGNSA, per germline. The CDR3 is made up of 15 amino acids. Losses at the gene ends were 5 bases for V and 4 bases for J; bases not matched to a gene: 6. The CDR3 DNA sequence: TGTGCCAGCAGCCTCGGGACTAGCGGGCAATACGAGCAGTACTTC. Its protein is CASSLGTSGQYEQYF.

This chain uses TRBV5-6 with TRBJ1-5; TRBD1 is a possible D gene (6 bases). Germline CDR1 and CDR2: SGHDT and YYEEEE. The CDR3 totals 15 residues. V lost 2 bases to trimming and J lost 3 bases, with 12 bases between them. CDR3: CASSFGDTLNQPQHF. The CDR3 region has the DNA TGTGCCAGCAGCTTCGGGGACACCCTCAATCAGCCCCAGCATTTT. The entire variable domain, with the rest obtained from reference TRBV5-6 and TRBJ1-5, is as follows: DAGVTQSPTHLIKTRGQQVTLRCSPKSGHDTVSWYQQALGQGPQFIFQYYEEEERQRGNFPDRFSGHQFPNYSSELNVNALLLGDSALYLCASSFGDTLNQPQHFGDGTRLSIL.

This clone was detected a few times. The chain carries TRBV29-1 and TRBJ1-2; tentatively, D is TRBD1 (6 bases). CDR3 length: 19 amino acids. V was trimmed by 1 base and J by 1 base, leaving 25 bases between them. Germline V gene data show CDR1 as SQVTM and CDR2 as ANQGSEA. The chain's CDR3 is CSVEGPYRGRRGFNYGYTF. CDR3 coding DNA: TGCAGCGTTGAAGGACCCTACCGAGGCCGCAGGGGATTTAACTATGGCTACACCTTC.

The chain recombines TRBV30 with TRBJ2-1, with D maybe TRBD1 (6 bases). The V end lost 0 bases, the J end lost 6 bases, and 12 bases lay between the germline ends. Germline V lookup: CDR1 GTSNPN, CDR2 SVGIG (reference sequence). This CDR3 has 14 residues. Here the CDR3 reads CAWSVSGTSNEQFF. The CDR3 DNA sequence: TGTGCCTGGAGTGTAAGTGGGACATCCAATGAGCAGTTCTTC.

The chain has TRBV7-2 and TRBJ2-3, with 8 bases identical to TRBD2. This CDR3 comprises 15 residues. The J segment lost 4 bases and the V segment lost 5 bases, leaving 8 bases of the junction unmatched. The germline V gene has CDR1 SGHTA and CDR2 FQGNSA. CDR3 bases: TGTGCCAGCAGCCCCACCGCGGGGGGCGCAGATACGCAGTATTTT. The encoded protein is CASSPTAGGADTQYF.

The chain recombines TRBV2 with TRBJ2-3, with 11 bases aligning to TRBD2. The germline V gene encodes CDR1 SNHLY and CDR2 FYNNEI. There are 16 residues in the CDR3. V dropped 5 bases and J dropped 3; count of bases not matched to a gene: 7. CDR3 DNA sequence: TGTGCCAGCAGTCCACTAGCGGGAGTTGGTACAGATACGCAGTATTTT. Translated, it gives CASSPLAGVGTDTQYF.

The chain carries TRBV18 and TRBJ2-3; 7 bases map to TRBD2. This CDR3 is 17 amino acids long. Germline V gives CDR1 KGHSH, CDR2 LQKENI. Losses at the gene ends were 4 bases for V and 0 bases for J; bases not matched to a gene: 10. CDR3 loop: CASSQLGASGSTDTQYF. CDR3 DNA sequence: TGTGCCAGCTCACAACTCGGAGCTAGCGGAAGCACAGATACGCAGTATTTT.

The chain employs TRBV23-1 and TRBJ2-5; 7 bases are a match to TRBD1. TRBV23-1 is reported as an ORF; its role is uncertain. V trimming: 3 bases; J trimming: 2 bases; junction bases outside the gene matches: 9. There are 16 residues in the CDR3. CDR3 in amino acids: CASSQLPGQPQETQYF. The CDR3 DNA is TGCGCCAGCAGTCAGCTACCGGGACAGCCTCAAGAGACCCAGTACTTC.

This chain joins TRBV7-9 and TRBJ2-7; 10 bases agree with TRBD2. V gave up 1 base and J gave up 5 bases; unmatched junction bases: 5. Germline CDR1 SEHNR, CDR2 FQNEAQ (reference sequence). CDR3 length: 15 residues. The CDR3 here is CASSLVPSGSHEQYF. The CDR3 coding sequence is TGTGCCAGCAGCTTAGTTCCTAGCGGGAGTCACGAGCAGTACTTC.

The gene calls are TRBV7-2 and TRBJ1-2, with D perhaps TRBD1 (6 bases). V shed 6 bases and J shed 4 bases, with 12 bases lying between them. Germline CDR1 SGHTA, CDR2 FQGNSA. This CDR3 has 13 residues. Here the CDR3 reads CASRLQGTYGYTF. The CDR3 DNA reads TGTGCCAGCAGGCTCCAGGGGACCTATGGCTACACCTTC.

V gene TRBV15 combines with J gene TRBJ2-6, with D perhaps matching TRBD1 (6 bases). With 1 base removed from V and 4 bases from J, the gap between germline ends came to 8 bases. Germline V gene sequence: CDR1 LNHNV, CDR2 YYDKDF (reference sequence). The CDR3 extends over 15 amino acids. CDR3 loop: CATSRAGAGANVLTF. The CDR3 DNA sequence: TGTGCCACCAGCAGAGCAGGGGCCGGGGCCAACGTCCTGACTTTC.

The rearrangement uses TRBV7-9 and TRBJ2-1; TRBD2 agrees at 10 bases. J was trimmed by 8 bases and V by 2 bases; bases with no gene match: 9. The CDR3 runs 16 residues. Per germline, CDR1 SEHNR and CDR2 FQNEAQ (reference sequence). This CDR3 reads CASSLRASGSRDEQFF. The CDR3 DNA is TGTGCCAGCAGCTTAAGAGCTAGCGGGAGTAGGGATGAGCAGTTCTTC.